The T cell receptor (beta chain) described here comes from a study of PD-1 blockade in mismatch repair-deficient tumors. On the study more broadly: Patients had approximately 11 mismatch repair-deficient cancer types and were previously treated and progressing. Regarding the study as a whole: Tumor-resident clones, often absent from pretreatment blood, expanded after pembrolizumab and then contracted.

Clones were sequenced by immunoSEQ multiplex PCR, and TCRdb holds only the in-frame ones, with some missing. Found here are around 110,000 clones, over 60% of them singletons; the top ten hold approximately 4.7%. V lost 0 bases and J lost 4, with 8 bases in between. This CDR3 region has 14 residues. The germline V gene encodes CDR1 MNHEY and CDR2 SVGAGI. Regarding this clone: Its specificity is not known.

PCR or immunohistochemistry showed mismatch repair deficiency in every enrolled patient. Three pembrolizumab responders had their TCRs sequenced. Here the sequenced sample was peripheral blood, taken 60 weeks after starting pembrolizumab. The sequence was obtained from an adult with mismatch repair-deficient cancer. V and J are TRBV6-5 and TRBJ2-3; no firm D call. The CDR3: CASSYSISADTQYF. DNA for the CDR3: TGTGCCAGCAGTTACTCGATCTCAGCAGATACGCAGTATTTT.